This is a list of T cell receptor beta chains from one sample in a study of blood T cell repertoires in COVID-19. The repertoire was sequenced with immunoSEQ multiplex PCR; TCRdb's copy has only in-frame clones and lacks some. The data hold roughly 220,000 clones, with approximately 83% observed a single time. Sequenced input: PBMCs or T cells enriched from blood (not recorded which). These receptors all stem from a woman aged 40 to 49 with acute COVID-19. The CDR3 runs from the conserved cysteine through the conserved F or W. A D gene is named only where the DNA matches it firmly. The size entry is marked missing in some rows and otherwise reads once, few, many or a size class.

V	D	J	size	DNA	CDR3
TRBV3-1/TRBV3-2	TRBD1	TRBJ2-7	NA	TGTGCCAGCAGCCTAGGGGGCCGGCAGTACTTC	CASSLGGRQYF
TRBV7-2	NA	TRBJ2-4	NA	TGTGCCAGCAGCTTAGCAGGGGCCTTAGCCAAAAACATTCAGTACTTC	CASSLAGALAKNIQYF
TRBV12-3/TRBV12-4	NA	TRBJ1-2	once	TGTGCCAGCAGTCCAAGACAGACCTATGGCTACACCTTC	CASSPRQTYGYTF
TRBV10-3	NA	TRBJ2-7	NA	TGTGCCACCACCGTGGCGGGGTACTACGAGCAGTACTTC	CATTVAGYYEQYF
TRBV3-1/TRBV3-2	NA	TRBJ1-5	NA	TGTGCCAGCAGCCCGCCAGGGGAGGGTCAGCCCCAGCATTTT	CASSPPGEGQPQHF
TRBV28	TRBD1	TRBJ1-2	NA	TGTGCCAGCAGCCCTCGCAGGGGGCAAGGCTACACCTTC	CASSPRRGQGYTF
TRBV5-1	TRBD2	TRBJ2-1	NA	TGCGCCAGCAGCTTCGCTACTAGCGGGAGTAGTAATGAGCAGTTCTTC	CASSFATSGSSNEQFF
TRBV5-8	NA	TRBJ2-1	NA	TGTGCCAGCAGCCCGCCAGGACAATCTGTTGGTAATGAGCAGTTCTTC	CASSPPGQSVGNEQFF
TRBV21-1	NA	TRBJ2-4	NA	TGTGCCAGCAGCAGATTGGGGACAGGGGCCGTAGCCAAAAACATTCAGTACTTC	CASSRLGTGAVAKNIQYF
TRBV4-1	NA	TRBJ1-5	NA	TGCGCCAGCAGCCAAGACAGTTATAGCAATCAGCCCCAGCATTTT	CASSQDSYSNQPQHF
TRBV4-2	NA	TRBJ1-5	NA	TGTGCCAGCAGCCCACAGACGGAATATCAGCCCCAGCATTTT	CASSPQTEYQPQHF
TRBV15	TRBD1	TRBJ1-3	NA	TGTGCCACCAGCAGCCGGACAGGGAGGTCTCGTGGAAACACCATATATTTT	CATSSRTGRSRGNTIYF
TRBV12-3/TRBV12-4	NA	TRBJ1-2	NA	TGTGCCAGCAGGAGAAACGATGGCTACACCTTC	CASRRNDGYTF
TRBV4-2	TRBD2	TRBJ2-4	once	TGTGCCAGCAGCCAAGATCTTATGCGGGGGGCCAAAAACATTCAGTACTTC	CASSQDLMRGAKNIQYF
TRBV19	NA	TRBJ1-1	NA	TGTGCCAGTAGCGAGTACACTGAAGCTTTCTTT	CASSEYTEAFF
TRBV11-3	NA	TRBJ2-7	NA	TGTGCCAGCAGCTCGAGACTGGCAGACTACGAGCAGTACTTC	CASSSRLADYEQYF
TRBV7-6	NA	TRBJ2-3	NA	TGTGCCAGCAGCTCGACAATTCAGGCTGGCACAGATACGCAGTATTTT	CASSSTIQAGTDTQYF
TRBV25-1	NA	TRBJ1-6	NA	TGTGCCAGCAGTGAATCCGGGGGGAATTCACCCCTCCACTTT	CASSESGGNSPLHF
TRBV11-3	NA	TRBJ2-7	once	TGTGCCAGCAGCTTAGATCCAGGTAGCGTGGAGCAGTACTTC	CASSLDPGSVEQYF
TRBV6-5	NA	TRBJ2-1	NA	TGTGCCAGCAGTTACCTAGCGTCTTGGGATGAGCAGTTCTTC	CASSYLASWDEQFF
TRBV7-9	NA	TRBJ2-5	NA	TGTGCCAGCAGCTCCGGGGAACAAGAGACCCAGTACTTC	CASSSGEQETQYF
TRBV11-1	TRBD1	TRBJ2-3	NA	TGTGCCAGCAGCTTAGTAGACAGGGTTTCCACCGGTACGCAGTATTTT	CASSLVDRVSTGTQYF
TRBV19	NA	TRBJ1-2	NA	TGTGCCAGTAGTGTTATTTGGCCCGTTCAAGGGGTCTCCGGCTACACCTTC	CASSVIWPVQGVSGYTF
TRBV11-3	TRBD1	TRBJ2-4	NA	TGTGCCAGCAGCTTAGACGGACAGGGGAACATTCAGTACTTC	CASSLDGQGNIQYF
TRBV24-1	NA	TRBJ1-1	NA	TGTGCCACCAGTGATTCCCGCACTGAAGCTTTCTTT	CATSDSRTEAFF
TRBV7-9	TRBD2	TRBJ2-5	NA	TGTGCCAGCAGCCCGACTAGCGGAGAGACCCAGTACTTC	CASSPTSGETQYF
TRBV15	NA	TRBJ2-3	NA	TGTGCCACCGGATCGGACAGCTGGGGCACAGATACGCAGTATTTT	CATGSDSWGTDTQYF